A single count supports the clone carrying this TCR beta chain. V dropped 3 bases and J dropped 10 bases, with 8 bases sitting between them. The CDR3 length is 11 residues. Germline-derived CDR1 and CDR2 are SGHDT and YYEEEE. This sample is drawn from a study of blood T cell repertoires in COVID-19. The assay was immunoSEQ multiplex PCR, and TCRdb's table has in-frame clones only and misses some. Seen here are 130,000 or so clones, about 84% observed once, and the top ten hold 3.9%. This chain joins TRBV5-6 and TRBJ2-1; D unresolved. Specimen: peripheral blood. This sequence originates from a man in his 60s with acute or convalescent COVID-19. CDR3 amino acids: CASSSLLEQFF. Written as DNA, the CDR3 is TGTGCCAGCAGCTCACTTTTAGAGCAGTTCTTC.